This TCR beta chain was retrieved from a study of blood T cell repertoires in COVID-19. Study-wide context: There were acute and convalescent COVID-19 samples, and they came from the United States, Italy and Spain.

In the study's own analysis: From reference gene primer amplification, estimates of nucleated cell counts were derived. Clones were read by immunoSEQ multiplex PCR, and TCRdb kept only the in-frame ones, dropping some. That table gives V, J and clone size, and the DNA gave D and trimming. Among 100,000 to 150,000 clones listed, about 87% were seen once. V was clipped by 6 bases and J by 2 bases, with 14 bases between them. The CDR3 runs to 14 residues. Per germline, CDR1 LNHDA and CDR2 SQIVND (reference sequence). This clone appeared a few times. The rearrangement joins TRBV19 to TRBJ2-7; possible D gene TRBD1, 6 bases. The source material was peripheral blood. The receptor comes from a man over 45 with acute or convalescent COVID-19. CDR3 sequence (DNA): TGTGCCAGTAGCTCGACGGGACAAGCCTACGAGCAGTACTTC. Translated, it gives CASSSTGQAYEQYF.